This T cell receptor beta chain was recovered during a study of identical twins. This clonotype has ten or more counts. As yet, its antigen is unknown. Looked up from germline, CDR1 is ENHRY and CDR2 is SYGVKD. This CDR3 comprises 15 residues. The V and J ends lost 2 bases and 3 bases respectively, with 11 bases between them. TCRdb re-analysed the 5' RACE reads in MiXCR, keeping a single row per CDR3 protein. The data show hundreds of thousands of distinct CDR3 sequences, 9% to 15% seen once. Study-wide findings and caveats: There was an excess of low generation probability in the out-of-frame alpha sequences that twins shared. Twins' surplus sharing was weaker for beta out-of-frame sequences.

These same records also appear under a second study, on yellow fever vaccine responses in identical twins.

The receptor comes from a woman younger than 35 in good health. Input material: PBMCs. The rearrangement links TRBV10-3 to TRBJ2-1; the D is unclear. CDR3 protein: CAISEPAGIYNEQFF. In nucleotides, the CDR3 is TGTGCCATCAGTGAGCCTGCAGGCATCTACAATGAGCAGTTCTTC.